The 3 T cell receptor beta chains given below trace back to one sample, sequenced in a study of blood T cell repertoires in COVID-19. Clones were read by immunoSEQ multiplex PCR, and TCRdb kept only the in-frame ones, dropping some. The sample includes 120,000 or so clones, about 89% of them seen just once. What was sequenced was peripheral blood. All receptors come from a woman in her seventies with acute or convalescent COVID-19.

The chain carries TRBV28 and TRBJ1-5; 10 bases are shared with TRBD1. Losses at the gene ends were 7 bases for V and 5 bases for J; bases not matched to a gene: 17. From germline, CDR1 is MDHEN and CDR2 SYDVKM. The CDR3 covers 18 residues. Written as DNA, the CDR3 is TGTGCCAGCATTGAGCCAAGAGGGGACAGGGGCCTGGATCAGCCCCAGCATTTT. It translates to CASIEPRGDRGLDQPQHF.

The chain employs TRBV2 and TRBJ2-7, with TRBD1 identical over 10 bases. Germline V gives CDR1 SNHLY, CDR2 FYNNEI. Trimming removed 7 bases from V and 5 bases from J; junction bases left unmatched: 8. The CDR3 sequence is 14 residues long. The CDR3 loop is CASNPGTGENEQYF. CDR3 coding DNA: TGTGCCAGCAATCCCGGGACAGGGGAAAACGAGCAGTACTTC.

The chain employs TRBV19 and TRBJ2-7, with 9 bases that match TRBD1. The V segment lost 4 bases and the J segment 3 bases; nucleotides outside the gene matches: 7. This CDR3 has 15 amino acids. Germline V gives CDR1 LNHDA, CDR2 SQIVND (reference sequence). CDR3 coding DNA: TGTGCCAGTAGTACGGCGGGACAGGGCCACTACGAGCAGTACTTC. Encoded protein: CASSTAGQGHYEQYF.